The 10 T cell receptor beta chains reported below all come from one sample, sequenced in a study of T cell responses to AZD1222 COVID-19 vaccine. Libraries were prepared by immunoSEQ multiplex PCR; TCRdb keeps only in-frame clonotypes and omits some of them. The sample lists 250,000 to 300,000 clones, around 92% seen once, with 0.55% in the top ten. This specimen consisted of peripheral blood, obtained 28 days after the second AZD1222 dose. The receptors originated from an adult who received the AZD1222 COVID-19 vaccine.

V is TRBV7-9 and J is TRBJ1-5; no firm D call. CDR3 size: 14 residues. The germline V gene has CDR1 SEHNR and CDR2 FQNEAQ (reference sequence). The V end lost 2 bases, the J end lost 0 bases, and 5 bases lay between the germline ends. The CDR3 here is CASSLLGSNQPQHF. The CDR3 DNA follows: TGTGCCAGCAGCTTATTAGGTAGCAATCAGCCCCAGCATTTT.

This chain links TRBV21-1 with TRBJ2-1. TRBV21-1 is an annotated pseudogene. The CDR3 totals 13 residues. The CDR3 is CASSKQDVSGQFF. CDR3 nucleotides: TGTGCCAGCAGCAAACAGGACGTTTCGGGGCAGTTCTTC.

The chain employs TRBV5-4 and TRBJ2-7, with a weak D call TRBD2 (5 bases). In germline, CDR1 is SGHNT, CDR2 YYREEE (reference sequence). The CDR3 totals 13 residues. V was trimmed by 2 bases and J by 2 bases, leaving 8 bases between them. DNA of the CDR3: TGTGCCAGCAGCTTCCCCGGGGCCTACGAGCAGTACTTC. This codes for CASSFPGAYEQYF. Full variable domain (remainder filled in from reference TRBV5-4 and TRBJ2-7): ETGVTQSPTHLIKTRGQQVTLRCSSQSGHNTVSWYQQALGQGPQFIFQYYREEENGRGNFPPRFSGLQFPNYSSELNVNALELDDSALYLCASSFPGAYEQYFGPGTRLTVT.

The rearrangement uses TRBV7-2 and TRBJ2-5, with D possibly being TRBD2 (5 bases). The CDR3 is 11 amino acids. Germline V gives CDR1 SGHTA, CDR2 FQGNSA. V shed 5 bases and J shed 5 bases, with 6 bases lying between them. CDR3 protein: CASSGGETQYF. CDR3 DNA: TGTGCCAGCAGCGGCGGGGAGACCCAGTACTTC.

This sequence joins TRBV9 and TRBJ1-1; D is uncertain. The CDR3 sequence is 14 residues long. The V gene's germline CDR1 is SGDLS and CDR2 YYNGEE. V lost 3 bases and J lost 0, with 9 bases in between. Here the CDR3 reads CASSARAVNTEAFF. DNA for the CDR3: TGTGCCAGCAGCGCCCGGGCCGTGAACACTGAAGCTTTCTTT.

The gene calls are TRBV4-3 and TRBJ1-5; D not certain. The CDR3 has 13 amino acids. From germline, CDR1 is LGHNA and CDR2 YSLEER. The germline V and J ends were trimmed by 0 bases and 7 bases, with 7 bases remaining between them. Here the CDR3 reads CASSQDGRQPQHF. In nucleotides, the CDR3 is TGCGCCAGCAGCCAAGATGGGAGGCAGCCCCAGCATTTT.

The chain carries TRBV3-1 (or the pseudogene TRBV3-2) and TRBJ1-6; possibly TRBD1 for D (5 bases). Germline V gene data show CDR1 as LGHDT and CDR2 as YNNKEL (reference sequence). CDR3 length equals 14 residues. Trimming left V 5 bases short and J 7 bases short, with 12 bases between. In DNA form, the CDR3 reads TGTGCCAGCAGCACGACAGTGGGAAATTCACCCCTCCACTTT. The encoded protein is CASSTTVGNSPLHF.

The CDR3 sequence: CASSLGGPGEQFF. The CDR3 region has the DNA TGTGCCAGCAGCCTTGGGGGACCGGGGGAGCAGTTCTTC. The chain joins TRBV9 to TRBJ2-1; the D call may be TRBD1 or TRBD2 (5 bases each). Germline CDR1 is SGDLS and CDR2 is YYNGEE. With 4 bases removed from V and 10 bases from J, the gap between germline ends came to 15 bases. The CDR3 contains 13 residues. The full variable domain, rest sourced from reference TRBV9 and TRBJ2-1, is DSGVTQTPKHLITATGQRVTLRCSPRSGDLSVYWYQQSLDQGLQFLIQYYNGEERAKGNILERFSAQQFPDLHSELNLSSLELGDSALYFCASSLGGPGEQFFGPGTRLTVL.

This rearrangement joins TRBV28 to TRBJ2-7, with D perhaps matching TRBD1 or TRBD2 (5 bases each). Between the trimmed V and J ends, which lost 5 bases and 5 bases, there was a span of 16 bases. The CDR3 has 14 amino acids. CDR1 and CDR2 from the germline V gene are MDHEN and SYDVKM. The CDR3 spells CASSPQGRSDEQYF. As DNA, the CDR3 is TGTGCCAGCAGTCCGCAGGGACGATCCGACGAGCAGTACTTC.

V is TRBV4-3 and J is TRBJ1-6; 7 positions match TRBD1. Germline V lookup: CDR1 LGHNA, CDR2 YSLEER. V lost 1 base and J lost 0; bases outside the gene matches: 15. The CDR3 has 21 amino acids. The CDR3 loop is CASSQVLVGTGVSSYNSPLHF. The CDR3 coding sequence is TGCGCCAGCAGCCAAGTTCTAGTGGGTACAGGGGTGAGCTCCTATAATTCACCCCTCCACTTT.